This T cell receptor (beta chain) was sequenced for a study of tumor-infiltrating lymphocytes in primary liver carcinoma. Study findings and constraints: Blood trailed tumors significantly in top-250-clone fraction (p = 0.039).

A constant-region primer served to make TCR beta cDNA from approximately 490 ng total RNA. Each TCR beta library was derived from three nested multiplex PCR rounds that employed slightly modified ARM-PCR. Forward primers for TRBV1-TRBV30 and a C-beta reverse primer served the first two PCR rounds, at about 10 cycles each. In TCRdb, the multiplex PCR reads were re-called with MiXCR into one record per CDR3 protein. The sample comprises roughly 55,000 distinct CDR3 sequences, 70% to 85% of which are singletons, and around 60% rests with the top ten. V lost 9 bases and J lost 3; bases outside the gene matches: 16. The V gene's germline CDR1 is SGHAT and CDR2 FQNNGV. The CDR3 consists of 17 residues. For this clonotype: Its target is not known.

From about 19-30 mg of unsorted bulk tissue, DNA and RNA were co-extracted together. Resection treated the patients' primary liver carcinoma. Five distinct regions per tumor were sampled. The chain joins TRBV11-2 to TRBJ2-1; 8 bases agree with TRBD2. The TCR sequence derives from a man aged 40-55 years with primary liver carcinoma and hepatitis B virus infection. The specimen sequenced was liver tumor tissue from sampling region 2. Subset denoted: tumor region T2, inferior pole. The CDR3 sequence is CASGLDGGGRFYNEQFF. CDR3 bases: TGTGCCAGTGGCTTAGATGGGGGCGGGAGGTTCTACAATGAGCAGTTCTTC. Combining the CDR3 with reference TRBV11-2 and TRBJ2-1 gives the whole variable domain EAGVAQSPRYKIIEKRQSVAFWCNPISGHATLYWYQQILGQGPKLLIQFQNNGVVDDSQLPKDRFSAERLKGVDSTLKIQPAKLEDSAVYLCASGLDGGGRFYNEQFFGPGTRLTVL.